This is a list of T cell receptor beta chains from one sample in a study of beta chain features in type 1 diabetes. The repertoire was sequenced with immunoSEQ multiplex PCR; TCRdb's copy has only in-frame clones and lacks some. The table records 150,000 to 200,000 clones, about 12% of them present only once. Material for sequencing was central memory CD4+ T cells from blood. The receptor source for this set is a woman between 18 and 29 years old in good health. CDR3s include the opening cysteine and the closing phenylalanine or tryptophan. Fields, in order: clone size, D gene, V gene, J gene, CDR3 DNA, CDR3 protein. The D gene is left open where the match is weak. The size of a clone is reported for some rows only, either as once, few or many, or as a class for expanded clones.

clone_size: few
d_call: TRBD1
v_call: TRBV29-1
j_call: TRBJ2-1
cdr3_nt: TGCAGCGTTGATGAGGGACAGGGGTTTGAGCAGTTCTTC
cdr3_aa: CSVDEGQGFEQFF

clone_size: few
d_call: NA
v_call: TRBV7-7
j_call: TRBJ2-3
cdr3_nt: TGTGCTAGCAGCTTAAATGCGGGTAGCACAGATACGCAGTATTTT
cdr3_aa: CASSLNAGSTDTQYF

clone_size: few
d_call: NA
v_call: TRBV7-2
j_call: TRBJ1-4
cdr3_nt: TGTGCCAGCAGCCCAGGGGATTCAACTAATGAAAAACTGTTTTTT
cdr3_aa: CASSPGDSTNEKLFF

clone_size: NA
d_call: NA
v_call: TRBV4-3
j_call: TRBJ2-3
cdr3_nt: TGCGCCAGCAGCGTGACACATAGGGTTAGCGCAGATACGCAGTATTTT
cdr3_aa: CASSVTHRVSADTQYF

clone_size: few
d_call: TRBD2
v_call: TRBV11-2
j_call: TRBJ2-3
cdr3_nt: TGTGCCAGCAGCCCAAAGAGGCTAGCGGACTATTATACGCAGTATTTT
cdr3_aa: CASSPKRLADYYTQYF

clone_size: NA
d_call: NA
v_call: TRBV18
j_call: TRBJ2-3
cdr3_nt: TGTGCCAGCTCAGGCCCCCGGGAGGATACGCAGTATTTT
cdr3_aa: CASSGPREDTQYF

clone_size: NA
d_call: TRBD2
v_call: TRBV6-6
j_call: TRBJ2-1
cdr3_nt: TGTGCCAGCAGACTAGCGGTCGGGAATGAGCAGTTCTTC
cdr3_aa: CASRLAVGNEQFF

clone_size: NA
d_call: TRBD1
v_call: TRBV5-4
j_call: TRBJ2-7
cdr3_nt: TGTGCCAGCAGCCCAGACAGGGCCTACGAGCAGTACTTC
cdr3_aa: CASSPDRAYEQYF

clone_size: few
d_call: NA
v_call: TRBV4-2
j_call: TRBJ2-3
cdr3_nt: TGTGCCAGCAGCCAGGGCCAAAGAAGGTCAGATACGCAGTATTTT
cdr3_aa: CASSQGQRRSDTQYF

clone_size: NA
d_call: TRBD1
v_call: TRBV5-4
j_call: TRBJ2-5
cdr3_nt: TGTGCCAGCTCCCGACAGGGGGTTGTTGAGACCCAGTACTTC
cdr3_aa: CASSRQGVVETQYF

clone_size: few
d_call: TRBD2
v_call: TRBV28
j_call: TRBJ2-7
cdr3_nt: TGTGCCAGCAGTTCCAACGGACTAGCGGATTACGAGCAGTACTTC
cdr3_aa: CASSSNGLADYEQYF

clone_size: NA
d_call: TRBD2
v_call: TRBV30
j_call: TRBJ2-1
cdr3_nt: TGTGCCTGGAGTGTCCCAGCGGGAGCCTATGAGCAGTTCTTC
cdr3_aa: CAWSVPAGAYEQFF

clone_size: NA
d_call: TRBD1
v_call: TRBV5-1
j_call: TRBJ2-5
cdr3_nt: TGCGCCAGCAGCTTTTCGGGACAGGGAGCAGAGACCCAGTACTTC
cdr3_aa: CASSFSGQGAETQYF

clone_size: few
d_call: NA
v_call: TRBV19
j_call: TRBJ1-2
cdr3_nt: TGTGCCAGTAGTATAACAGGGAATTATGGCTACACCTTC
cdr3_aa: CASSITGNYGYTF

clone_size: NA
d_call: NA
v_call: TRBV18
j_call: TRBJ2-1
cdr3_nt: TGTGCCAGCTCACCAAACTCGAATGAGCAGTTCTTC
cdr3_aa: CASSPNSNEQFF

clone_size: NA
d_call: NA
v_call: TRBV2
j_call: TRBJ1-1
cdr3_nt: TGTGCCAGCAGTGTAGCAGGGGTCACTGAAGCTTTCTTT
cdr3_aa: CASSVAGVTEAFF

clone_size: few
d_call: TRBD1
v_call: TRBV29-1
j_call: TRBJ1-1
cdr3_nt: TGCAGCGTTGCTCGGGACAGGGCTTTGAACACTGAAGCTTTCTTT
cdr3_aa: CSVARDRALNTEAFF

clone_size: NA
d_call: NA
v_call: TRBV7-2
j_call: TRBJ2-3
cdr3_nt: TGTGCCAGCAGCCCCCCCTCGCGGGAATCAGATACGCAGTATTTT
cdr3_aa: CASSPPSRESDTQYF

clone_size: NA
d_call: TRBD2
v_call: TRBV13
j_call: TRBJ2-1
cdr3_nt: TGTGCCAGCAGCTTAAAGAGCGGGAGGGCCGTGGATGAGCAGTTCTTC
cdr3_aa: CASSLKSGRAVDEQFF

clone_size: NA
d_call: TRBD2
v_call: TRBV28
j_call: TRBJ2-3
cdr3_nt: TGTGCCAGCAATTTAGCGGGAGTCAAGACAGATACGCAGTATTTT
cdr3_aa: CASNLAGVKTDTQYF

clone_size: NA
d_call: NA
v_call: TRBV18
j_call: TRBJ1-2
cdr3_nt: TGTGCCAGCTCACCACGCGGGCTTGATGGCTACACCTTC
cdr3_aa: CASSPRGLDGYTF

clone_size: NA
d_call: NA
v_call: TRBV7-7
j_call: TRBJ1-1
cdr3_nt: TGTGCCAGCAGCTTAGAGGGAGTAATCACTGAAGCTTTCTTT
cdr3_aa: CASSLEGVITEAFF

clone_size: NA
d_call: TRBD1
v_call: TRBV7-6
j_call: TRBJ2-1
cdr3_nt: TGTGCCAGCGTCGAAACAGGGGGCGCAATAAGCTACAATGAGCAGTTCTTC
cdr3_aa: CASVETGGAISYNEQFF

clone_size: few
d_call: TRBD2
v_call: TRBV7-9
j_call: TRBJ2-7
cdr3_nt: TGTGCCAGCAGCCCGCGGGGGAGCTCCTACGAGCAGTACTTC
cdr3_aa: CASSPRGSSYEQYF

clone_size: many
d_call: TRBD2
v_call: TRBV11-2
j_call: TRBJ2-2
cdr3_nt: TGTGCCAGCAGCGACGCTAGCGGGAGGGCCTTAGGGAACACCGGGGAGCTGTTTTTT
cdr3_aa: CASSDASGRALGNTGELFF

clone_size: NA
d_call: TRBD2
v_call: TRBV14
j_call: TRBJ2-3
cdr3_nt: TGTGCCAGCAGCCTTCTAGCGGGAGACACAGATACGCAGTATTTT
cdr3_aa: CASSLLAGDTDTQYF

clone_size: NA
d_call: TRBD2
v_call: TRBV18
j_call: TRBJ2-7
cdr3_nt: TGTGCCAGCTCACCCCGAAACGGGAGGAGCTCCTACGAGCAGTACTTC
cdr3_aa: CASSPRNGRSSYEQYF

clone_size: NA
d_call: TRBD2
v_call: TRBV28
j_call: TRBJ2-7
cdr3_nt: TGTGCCAGCAGCAGGACTAGCGTTAGCTCCTACGAGCAGTACTTC
cdr3_aa: CASSRTSVSSYEQYF

clone_size: NA
d_call: NA
v_call: TRBV6-6
j_call: TRBJ2-1
cdr3_nt: TGTGCCAGCACCGCCCGGGGAAATGAGCAGTTCTTC
cdr3_aa: CASTARGNEQFF

clone_size: few
d_call: NA
v_call: TRBV29-1
j_call: TRBJ1-5
cdr3_nt: TGCAGCACAGCCGACAGCCTCAATCAGCCCCAGCATTTT
cdr3_aa: CSTADSLNQPQHF

clone_size: NA
d_call: NA
v_call: TRBV28
j_call: TRBJ1-5
cdr3_nt: TGTGCCAGCAGTTCGACAGCTTCCTATCAGCCCCAGCATTTT
cdr3_aa: CASSSTASYQPQHF

clone_size: NA
d_call: TRBD1
v_call: TRBV7-2
j_call: TRBJ1-5
cdr3_nt: TGTGCCAGCAGCGACCGGACAGGGGGAAATCAGCCCCAGCATTTT
cdr3_aa: CASSDRTGGNQPQHF

clone_size: few
d_call: TRBD2
v_call: TRBV7-3
j_call: TRBJ2-7
cdr3_nt: TGTGCCAGCAGCCTGCTAGCGGAGGGGTCCTACGAGCAGTACTTC
cdr3_aa: CASSLLAEGSYEQYF

clone_size: NA
d_call: TRBD2
v_call: TRBV11-3
j_call: TRBJ2-1
cdr3_nt: TGTGCCAGCAGCTTAGACCGGACTAGCGGTACTGACAATGAGCAGTTCTTC
cdr3_aa: CASSLDRTSGTDNEQFF

clone_size: few
d_call: TRBD2
v_call: TRBV6-4
j_call: TRBJ2-1
cdr3_nt: TGTGCCAGCAGTGTGAGGACTAGCGGCTATGAGCAGTTCTTC
cdr3_aa: CASSVRTSGYEQFF

clone_size: NA
d_call: NA
v_call: TRBV7-9
j_call: TRBJ1-1
cdr3_nt: TGTGCCAGCAGTAGAGGAGGTACTCGGGGCACTGAAGCTTTCTTT
cdr3_aa: CASSRGGTRGTEAFF

clone_size: few
d_call: NA
v_call: TRBV30
j_call: TRBJ2-1
cdr3_nt: TGTGCCTGGAGTGTAAAGGGGAGGTCCTACAATGAGCAGTTCTTC
cdr3_aa: CAWSVKGRSYNEQFF

clone_size: NA
d_call: TRBD1
v_call: TRBV19
j_call: TRBJ1-1
cdr3_nt: TGTGCCAGTAGTGGGACAGGGGGTCGGGCTGAAGCTTTCTTT
cdr3_aa: CASSGTGGRAEAFF

clone_size: few
d_call: NA
v_call: TRBV7-9
j_call: TRBJ1-4
cdr3_nt: TGTGCCAGCAGCTTGGACATCGGAGAAAAACTGTTTTTT
cdr3_aa: CASSLDIGEKLFF

clone_size: few
d_call: TRBD1
v_call: TRBV5-6
j_call: TRBJ1-1
cdr3_nt: TGTGCCAGCAGCCCGGGGACAGGGGGCGTAGGAGCTTTCTTT
cdr3_aa: CASSPGTGGVGAFF

clone_size: NA
d_call: TRBD2
v_call: TRBV29-1
j_call: TRBJ2-1
cdr3_nt: TGCAGCGTTGGAACTAGCGGGAACAATGAGCAGTTCTTC
cdr3_aa: CSVGTSGNNEQFF